This note documents a single T cell receptor beta chain sequence. From germline, CDR1 is LNHDA and CDR2 SQIVND (reference sequence). The length of the CDR3 is 16 residues. Trimming at V came to 10 bases and at J to 3 bases, leaving 14 bases not matched to a gene. Authors' methods: It was from reference gene primer amplification that nucleated cell counts were estimated. TCRdb's copy holds only in-frame clones and misses some; the assay was immunoSEQ multiplex PCR. The D gene and trimming were derived from the DNA, and the V and J assignments and clone size from that table. The profile shows fewer than 35,000 clones, 75% to 85% of them singletons. This entry belongs to a study of blood T cell repertoires in COVID-19. Across the whole study: Sites in the United States, Italy and Spain provided acute and convalescent COVID-19 samples. T cells, B-cell-depleted T cells, or PBMCs supplied cDNA or gDNA.

Sequenced material: peripheral blood. This chain joins TRBV19 and TRBJ2-5; 10 positions match TRBD2. The origin of this receptor is a man in his sixties with active COVID-19. CDR3 sequence reads: CATNPQPGLAKETQYF. The CDR3 DNA sequence: TGTGCCACAAACCCCCAACCGGGACTAGCGAAAGAGACCCAGTACTTC.